This T cell receptor (beta chain) was documented in a study of T-cell memory formation after mild COVID-19. This clonotype was observed a handful of times. TCRdb passed the 5' RACE reads through MiXCR, listing each CDR3 protein once. Here the sample spans 210,000 or so distinct CDR3 sequences, approximately 30% being singletons. The germline gives CDR1 MNHEY, CDR2 SVGAGI. The CDR3 extends over 15 amino acids. V was cut by 4 bases and J by 0 bases, with 12 bases left in between. The J gene is TRBJ1-1, the V gene TRBV6-5, with a tentative D call TRBD1 (6 bases). The TCR comes from an adult woman who had mild COVID-19 (a few samples of this study predate the infection). Cell type and time point are not known. Sequenced material: PBMCs or a T cell subset sorted from them (not recorded which). In DNA form, the CDR3 reads TGTGCCAGCAGTTCCCCCGGACAGTTGAACACTGAAGCTTTCTTT. Translation gives CASSSPGQLNTEAFF.